This is a list of T cell receptor beta chains from one sample in a study of T cell responses to AZD1222 COVID-19 vaccine. Libraries were prepared by immunoSEQ multiplex PCR; TCRdb keeps only in-frame clonotypes and omits some of them. Among 150,000 to 200,000 clones listed, approximately 90% were seen once. The specimen comprised peripheral blood, sampled on day 0 of AZD1222 vaccination. All receptors derive from an adult in good health. CDR3s include the opening cysteine and the closing phenylalanine or tryptophan. The order of the fields is V gene, clone size, J gene, D gene, CDR3 protein, CDR3 DNA. D genes are given only for firm matches. Some rows have no size entry. The others give once, few or many, or a class for an expanded clone.

TRBV7-6,-,TRBJ2-6,-,CASSSTASGANVLTF,TGTGCCAGCAGTTCGACAGCCTCTGGGGCCAACGTCCTGACTTTC
TRBV2,-,TRBJ1-1,-,CASSQGDLEAFF,TGTGCCAGCAGCCAAGGGGATCTTGAAGCTTTCTTT
TRBV5-1,-,TRBJ2-3,-,CASRATPQSTDTQYF,TGCGCCAGCAGGGCTACGCCCCAAAGCACAGATACGCAGTATTTT
TRBV18,-,TRBJ2-7,-,CASSPSSYEQYF,TGTGCCAGCTCACCCAGCTCCTACGAGCAGTACTTC
TRBV9,-,TRBJ2-3,TRBD2,CASSVGPRGETDTQYF,TGTGCCAGCAGCGTAGGACCGCGGGGGGAGACAGATACGCAGTATTTT
TRBV6-5,-,TRBJ2-5,TRBD2,CASSREGGTQYF,TGTGCCAGCAGTCGGGAGGGCGGGACCCAGTACTTC
TRBV12-3/TRBV12-4,-,TRBJ2-3,TRBD2,CASSFAGEDTQYF,TGTGCCAGCAGTTTTGCGGGGGAGGATACGCAGTATTTT
TRBV6-5,-,TRBJ1-2,TRBD1,CASSGTTGGAAGYTF,TGTGCCAGCAGCGGAACTACAGGGGGCGCAGCTGGCTACACCTTC
TRBV7-3,-,TRBJ2-2,TRBD2,CASSPGGSGGNTGELFF,TGTGCCAGCAGCCCGGGCGGTAGCGGGGGCAACACCGGGGAGCTGTTTTTT
TRBV5-5,-,TRBJ1-1,-,CASSWGDGGTEAFF,TGTGCCAGCAGCTGGGGGGATGGTGGTACTGAAGCTTTCTTT
TRBV7-2,-,TRBJ2-3,TRBD2,CASSSGTSGGAVDTQYF,TGTGCCAGCAGCTCCGGGACTAGCGGGGGGGCAGTGGATACGCAGTATTTT
TRBV5-4,-,TRBJ1-3,TRBD1,CASRPGQGAGNTIYF,TGTGCCAGCAGACCTGGACAGGGGGCAGGAAACACCATATATTTT
TRBV6-5,-,TRBJ1-6,-,CASSYSFASPLHF,TGTGCCAGCAGTTACTCGTTCGCGTCACCCCTCCACTTT
TRBV6-2/TRBV6-3,-,TRBJ2-3,-,CASSSRVEAGSYTDTQYF,TGTGCCAGCAGTTCCCGGGTGGAAGCGGGTTCCTACACAGATACGCAGTATTTT
TRBV19,-,TRBJ2-3,TRBD2,CASSDPGTSLDTQYF,TGTGCCAGTAGTGATCCCGGGACTAGCTTAGATACGCAGTATTTT
TRBV12-3/TRBV12-4,-,TRBJ1-1,-,CASSMTGGTEAFF,TGTGCCAGCAGCATGACTGGGGGCACTGAAGCTTTCTTT
TRBV12-3/TRBV12-4,-,TRBJ1-3,-,CASSYLSTIYF,TGTGCCAGCAGTTATCTGAGTACCATATATTTT
TRBV2,-,TRBJ1-1,TRBD1,CASSVARQGAEAFF,TGTGCCAGCAGTGTTGCCAGACAGGGGGCTGAAGCTTTCTTT
TRBV5-4,-,TRBJ1-1,TRBD1,CASSIGQGLPNTEAFF,TGTGCCAGCAGCATCGGACAGGGGCTCCCTAACACTGAAGCTTTCTTT
TRBV9,-,TRBJ1-1,-,CASSRADIGGAMNTEAFF,TGTGCCAGCAGCCGGGCTGACATCGGGGGGGCTATGAACACTGAAGCTTTCTTT
TRBV12-5,-,TRBJ2-1,-,CASGFEAMGANEQFF,TGTGCTAGTGGTTTTGAAGCGATGGGGGCCAATGAGCAGTTCTTC
TRBV5-6,-,TRBJ2-5,-,CASSLKETQYF,TGTGCCAGCAGCTTGAAGGAGACCCAGTACTTC
TRBV30,-,TRBJ2-7,-,CAWKDREEQYF,TGTGCCTGGAAGGATAGGGAGGAGCAGTACTTC
TRBV5-1,few,TRBJ1-2,TRBD1,CASSLTGANYGYTF,TGCGCCAGCAGCTTGACAGGGGCTAACTATGGCTACACCTTC
TRBV27,-,TRBJ2-2,-,CASSLAGYTGELFF,TGTGCCAGCAGTTTAGCCGGGTACACCGGGGAGCTGTTTTTT
TRBV5-4,-,TRBJ2-6,-,CASSSGQSAPGANVLTF,TGTGCCAGCAGCTCAGGACAGTCAGCCCCTGGGGCCAACGTCCTGACTTTC
TRBV6-5,-,TRBJ1-1,-,CASSPPGRLGTEAFF,TGTGCCAGCAGCCCCCCGGGACGGCTGGGCACTGAAGCTTTCTTT
TRBV5-1,few,TRBJ2-1,-,CASSPAGGYNEQFF,TGCGCCAGCAGCCCGGCGGGCGGTTACAATGAGCAGTTCTTC
TRBV7-6,-,TRBJ1-1,-,CASSLKTPGGGEAFF,TGTGCCAGCAGCTTAAAGACCCCGGGTGGGGGGGAAGCTTTCTTT
TRBV13,-,TRBJ1-3,TRBD1,CASSTRDRGQVSGNTIYF,TGTGCCAGCAGCACCCGGGACAGGGGCCAGGTGTCTGGAAACACCATATATTTT
TRBV5-1,-,TRBJ2-3,-,CASSLEVGWGFLYF,TGCGCCAGCAGCTTGGAGGTGGGGTGGGGGTTTCTGTATTTT
TRBV27,-,TRBJ2-1,-,CASRGLGGGPQFF,TGTGCCAGCAGGGGACTCGGTGGGGGTCCCCAGTTCTTC
TRBV9,-,TRBJ2-3,-,CASNVRGTDTQYF,TGTGCCAGCAACGTAAGGGGCACAGATACGCAGTATTTT
TRBV6-2/TRBV6-3,-,TRBJ1-2,-,CASSYSFRGRDGYTF,TGTGCCAGCAGTTACTCTTTTCGGGGCCGCGATGGCTACACCTTC
TRBV6-2/TRBV6-3,-,TRBJ2-5,-,CASSSAGPQETQYF,TGTGCCAGCAGTTCTGCGGGCCCCCAAGAGACCCAGTACTTC
TRBV15,-,TRBJ1-1,-,CATSSDMNTEAFF,TGTGCCACCAGCAGTGATATGAACACTGAAGCTTTCTTT